A single sample is the source of the 16 T cell receptor beta chains below, sequenced in a study of T cell repertoires in cytomegalovirus infection (dated by TCRdb to 2018 to 2020). The treatment or condition label here, explained by the study, means: in vitro stimulation with specific CMV peptide epitopes to enrich CMV-specific T cells. The sequencer listed for this sample is Illumina HiSeq 1500. The public reads were quality trimmed at Q25 with fastp and then assembled into clones with MiXCR by TCRdb, keeping productive beta chains. Each record represents a unique CDR3 protein, reported with the most common genes and DNA among its rows. This sample comprises hundreds of thousands of distinct CDR3 sequences, roughly 30% of them detected only once. The ten top clones hold around a sixth of the sample. Their target antigens are unknown. The material was cultured PBMCs, obtained from culture after CMV antigen stimulation. The receptors come from a human donor in good health (CMV status not recorded). Some clones in this sample may be carry-over from other donors' samples.

This rearrangement joins TRBV2 to TRBJ1-3; D is unclear. From germline, CDR1 is SNHLY and CDR2 FYNNEI. Trimming removed 3 bases at V and 0 bases at J, with 6 bases between. The CDR3 consists of 14 residues. CDR3 coding DNA: TGTGCCAGCAGTGAGGGATTCTCTGGAAACACCATATATTTT. Translation: CASSEGFSGNTIYF.

This clonotype has just a few counts. The chain carries TRBV4-1 and TRBJ1-5; 7 positions match TRBD1. CDR3 size: 16 residues. V dropped 0 bases and J dropped 10; count of bases not matched to a gene: 12. The V gene's germline CDR1 is MGHRA and CDR2 YSYEKL. The DNA for the CDR3 is TGCGCCAGCAGCCAAGATACTTCTAGGACAGGCATCCCCCAGCATTTT. This encodes CASSQDTSRTGIPQHF.

The CDR3 protein is CASSLAWGYEQYF. The CDR3 DNA reads as TGTGCCAGCAGCTTAGCGTGGGGTTACGAGCAGTACTTC. The V gene is TRBV7-2, the J gene TRBJ2-7; D gene unclear. The CDR3 totals 13 residues. CDR1 is SGHTA, CDR2 FQGNSA, per germline. Between the trimmed V and J ends, which lost 0 bases and 4 bases, there was a span of 7 bases.

This sequence joins TRBV6-1 and TRBJ1-1; D call uncertain. Germline V lookup: CDR1 MNHNS, CDR2 SASEGT. V dropped 1 base and J dropped 8 bases, with 11 bases sitting between them. CDR3 length: 13 residues. The DNA for the CDR3 is TGTGCCAGCAGTGAAGTCCCAGAAGCGGAAGCTTTCTTT. Encoded protein: CASSEVPEAEAFF.

This chain joins TRBV12-3 or TRBV12-4 and TRBJ2-1, with D perhaps TRBD1 (6 bases). The CDR3 contains 15 residues. Trimming removed 6 bases at V and 4 bases at J, with 16 bases between. The CDR3 loop reads CASSPTGPEYNEQFF. The DNA for the CDR3 is TGTGCCAGCAGCCCAACAGGGCCGGAGTACAATGAGCAGTTCTTC.

As concerns this clonotype: A much larger clone sits a single nucleotide away, making a read error possible. The chain employs TRBV4-2 and TRBJ2-3; 12 nucleotides align to TRBD2. The CDR3 extends over 14 amino acids. J was trimmed by 4 bases and V by 4 bases; bases with no gene match: 0. Germline V CDR1 and CDR2: LGHNA, YNFKEQ. The CDR3 region has the DNA TGTGCCAGCAGCCCTAGCGGGGGGGCAGATACGCAGTATTTT. Translation gives CASSPSGGADTQYF.

The chain recombines TRBV7-6 with TRBJ2-1; D possibly corresponds to TRBD2 (5 bases). The germline V gene encodes CDR1 SGHVS and CDR2 FNYEAQ. The CDR3 has 14 amino acids. The germline V and J ends were trimmed by 3 bases and 8 bases, with 14 bases remaining between them. CDR3 in amino acids: CASSLLAPTYEQFF. The DNA of the CDR3 is TGTGCCAGCAGCTTGCTAGCCCCGACGTATGAGCAGTTCTTC.

The sample holds many counts of this clonotype. The CDR3 DNA reads as TGTGCCAGCAGCTTCTCAGCGGGTACCTACAATGAGCAGTTCTTC. It translates to CASSFSAGTYNEQFF. The V call is TRBV7-2, the J call TRBJ2-1; weak D call: TRBD2 (6 bases). The CDR3 totals 15 residues. Trimming shortened V by 3 bases and J by 2 bases, and 11 bases separated the two germline ends. CDR1 and CDR2 from the germline V gene are SGHTA and FQGNSA.

This clonotype was counted a few times. The chain links TRBV12-3 or TRBV12-4 to TRBJ1-6; possibly TRBD1 for D (5 bases). The CDR3 spans 14 residues. V was clipped by 6 bases and J by 6 bases, with 12 bases between them. CDR3 sequence: CASSLRGANSPLHF. The CDR3 DNA sequence: TGTGCCAGCAGCTTACGGGGCGCTAATTCACCCCTCCACTTT.

The rearrangement joins TRBV5-5 to TRBJ2-7; weak D call: TRBD1 (5 bases). CDR3 length equals 15 residues. Trimming cost V 5 bases and J 2 bases, with 17 bases left between them. The germline V gene has CDR1 SGHKS and CDR2 YYEKEE (reference sequence). CDR3 sequence (DNA): TGTGCCAGCAGTCTCGGGCTGGGGCTGACCTACGAGCAGTACTTC. This translates into CASSLGLGLTYEQYF. Looking up the rest from reference TRBV5-5 and TRBJ2-7 gives the full variable domain: DAGVTQSPTHLIKTRGQQVTLRCSPISGHKSVSWYQQVLGQGPQFIFQYYEKEERGRGNFPDRFSARQFPNYSSELNVNALLLGDSALYLCASSLGLGLTYEQYFGPGTRLTVT.

This clonotype turned up a few times. V and J are TRBV11-2 and TRBJ2-1, with TRBD2 as a possible D gene (6 bases). Germline V gene data show CDR1 as SGHAT and CDR2 as FQNNGV. V was pared by 3 bases and J by 4 bases, with 10 bases between. The CDR3 consists of 14 residues. Written as DNA, the CDR3 is TGTGCCAGCAGCTTCCGGCGGGATTACAATGAGCAGTTCTTC. This sequence encodes CASSFRRDYNEQFF.

The V gene is TRBV12-3 or TRBV12-4, the J gene TRBJ2-3; 10 bases are shared with TRBD2. The trim removed 7 bases at V and 2 bases at J, leaving 3 bases unmatched. The CDR3 extends over 14 amino acids. The DNA of the CDR3 is TGTGCCAGCATACTAGCGGGGCCCACAGATACGCAGTATTTT. Encoded protein: CASILAGPTDTQYF.

J is TRBJ2-5 and V is TRBV19; no definite D call. This CDR3 is 14 amino acids long. The V gene's germline CDR1 is LNHDA and CDR2 SQIVND (reference sequence). With 1 base removed from V and 3 bases from J, the gap between germline ends came to 9 bases. CDR3 amino acids: CASSIAGFKETQYF. Written as DNA, the CDR3 is TGTGCCAGTAGTATAGCTGGGTTTAAAGAGACCCAGTACTTC.

V and J are TRBV7-2 and TRBJ2-1; either TRBD1 or TRBD2 may supply D (5 bases each). This CDR3 spans 16 amino acids. Germline CDR1 is SGHTA and CDR2 is FQGNSA. V lost 2 bases and J 3 bases, leaving 14 bases between the germline ends. The DNA of the CDR3 is TGTGCCAGCAGCTTAATGGGGCTAGCCCTCTACAATGAGCAGTTCTTC. Translating it yields CASSLMGLALYNEQFF.

In its sample, this clonotype was seen a few times. The J gene is TRBJ1-1, the V gene TRBV11-1, with D possibly matching TRBD1 (6 bases). V lost 11 bases, J lost 4 bases, and 11 bases lay in between. Germline values: CDR1 SGHAT, CDR2 FQDESV (reference sequence). The CDR3 sequence is 11 residues long. CDR3 nucleotides: TGTGCCGCTGGGGACACCACTGAAGCTTTCTTT. Translated: CAAGDTTEAFF.

This clonotype was found many times. The chain recombines TRBV7-2 with TRBJ2-4, with D possibly TRBD1 on 5 matching bases. Trimming removed 5 bases from V and 0 bases from J, with 8 bases in between. The CDR3 covers 14 residues. Germline lookup yields CDR1 SGHTA and CDR2 FQGNSA. The CDR3 loop is CASSTGLAKNIQYF. CDR3 DNA sequence: TGTGCCAGCAGCACAGGTCTAGCCAAAAACATTCAGTACTTC.